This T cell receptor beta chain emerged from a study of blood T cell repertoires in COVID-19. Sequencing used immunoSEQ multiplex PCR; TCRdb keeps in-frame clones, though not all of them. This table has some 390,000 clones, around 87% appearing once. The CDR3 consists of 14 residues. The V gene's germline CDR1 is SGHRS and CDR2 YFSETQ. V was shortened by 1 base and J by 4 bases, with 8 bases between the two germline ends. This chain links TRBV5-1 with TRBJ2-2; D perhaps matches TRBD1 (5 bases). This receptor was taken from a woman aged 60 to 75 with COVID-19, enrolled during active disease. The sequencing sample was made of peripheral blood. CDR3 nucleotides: TGCGCCAGCAGCTTGCCAGGGCCCACCGGGGAGCTGTTTTTT. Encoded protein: CASSLPGPTGELFF.